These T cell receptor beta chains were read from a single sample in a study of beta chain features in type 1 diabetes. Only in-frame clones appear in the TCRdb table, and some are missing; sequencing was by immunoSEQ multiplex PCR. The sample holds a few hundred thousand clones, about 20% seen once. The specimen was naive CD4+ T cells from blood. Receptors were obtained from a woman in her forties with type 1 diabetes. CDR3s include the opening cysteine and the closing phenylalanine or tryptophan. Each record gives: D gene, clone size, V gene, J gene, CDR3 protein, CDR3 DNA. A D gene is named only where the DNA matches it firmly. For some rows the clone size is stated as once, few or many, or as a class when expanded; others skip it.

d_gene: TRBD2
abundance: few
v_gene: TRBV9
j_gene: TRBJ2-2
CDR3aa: CASSPSGGTGELFF
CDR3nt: TGTGCCAGCAGCCCCAGCGGGGGAACCGGGGAGCTGTTTTTT

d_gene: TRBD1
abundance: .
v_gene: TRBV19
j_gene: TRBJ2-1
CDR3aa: CASSIPGQGTHEQFF
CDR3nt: TGTGCCAGTAGTATCCCTGGACAGGGTACTCATGAGCAGTTCTTC

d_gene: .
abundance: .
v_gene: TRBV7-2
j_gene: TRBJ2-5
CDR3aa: CASSLPLVRSLETQYF
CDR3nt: TGTGCCAGCAGCTTACCCCTGGTGAGGTCTTTGGAGACCCAGTACTTC

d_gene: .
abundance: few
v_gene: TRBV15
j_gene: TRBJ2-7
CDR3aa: CATSRDRGPYEQYF
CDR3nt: TGTGCCACCAGCAGAGACAGGGGCCCCTACGAGCAGTACTTC

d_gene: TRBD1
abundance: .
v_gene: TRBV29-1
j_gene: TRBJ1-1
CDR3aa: CSVRRGQLNTEAFF
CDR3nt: TGCAGCGTCCGACGGGGACAGCTGAACACTGAAGCTTTCTTT

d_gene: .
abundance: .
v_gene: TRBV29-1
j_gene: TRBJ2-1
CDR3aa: CSVLSWASYNEQFF
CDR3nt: TGCAGCGTCCTTAGTTGGGCCTCCTACAATGAGCAGTTCTTC

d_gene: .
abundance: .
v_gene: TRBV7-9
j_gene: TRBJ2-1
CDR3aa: CASGQTDNEQFF
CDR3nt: TGTGCCAGCGGACAGACCGACAATGAGCAGTTCTTC

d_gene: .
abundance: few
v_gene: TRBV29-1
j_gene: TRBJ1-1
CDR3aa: CSVREGTEAFF
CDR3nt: TGCAGCGTCAGGGAGGGCACTGAAGCTTTCTTT

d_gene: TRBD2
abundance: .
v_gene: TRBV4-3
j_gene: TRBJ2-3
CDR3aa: CASSVTSGTADTQYF
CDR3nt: TGCGCCAGCAGCGTGACTAGCGGGACGGCAGATACGCAGTATTTT

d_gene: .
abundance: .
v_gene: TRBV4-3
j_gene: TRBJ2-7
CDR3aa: CASSLLGGNEQYF
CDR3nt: TGCGCCAGCAGCCTCCTAGGGGGAAACGAGCAGTACTTC

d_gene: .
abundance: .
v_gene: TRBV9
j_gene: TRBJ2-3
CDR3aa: CASSVGRVDPGTQYF
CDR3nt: TGTGCCAGCAGCGTAGGCAGGGTGGATCCTGGTACGCAGTATTTT

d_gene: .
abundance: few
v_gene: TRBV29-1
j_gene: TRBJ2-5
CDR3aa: CSVGTTGETQYF
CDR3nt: TGCAGCGTTGGTACTACAGGGGAGACCCAGTACTTC

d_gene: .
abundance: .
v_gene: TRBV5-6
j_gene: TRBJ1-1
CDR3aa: CASSSGWTANTEAFF
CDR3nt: TGTGCCAGCAGCTCTGGCTGGACAGCGAACACTGAAGCTTTCTTT

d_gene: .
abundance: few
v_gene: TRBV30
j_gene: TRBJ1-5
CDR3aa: CAWSVQAKMPQHF
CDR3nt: TGTGCCTGGAGTGTCCAAGCTAAGATGCCCCAGCATTTT

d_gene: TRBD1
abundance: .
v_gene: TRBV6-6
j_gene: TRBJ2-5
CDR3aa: CASSPQGAQETQYF
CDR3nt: TGTGCCAGCAGTCCCCAGGGGGCCCAAGAGACCCAGTACTTC

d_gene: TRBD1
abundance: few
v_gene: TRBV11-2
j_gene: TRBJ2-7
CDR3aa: CASSLELSGGAEQYF
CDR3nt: TGTGCCAGCAGCTTAGAGCTTTCAGGGGGCGCCGAGCAGTACTTC

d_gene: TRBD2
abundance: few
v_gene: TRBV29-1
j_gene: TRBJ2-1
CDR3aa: CSVGPRLAGGIEQFF
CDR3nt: TGCAGCGTTGGCCCCCGCTTAGCGGGAGGGATTGAGCAGTTCTTC

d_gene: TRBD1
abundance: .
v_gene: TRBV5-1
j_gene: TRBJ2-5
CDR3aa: CASSSQRTGEETQYF
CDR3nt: TGCGCCAGCAGCTCCCAGAGGACAGGGGAGGAGACCCAGTACTTC

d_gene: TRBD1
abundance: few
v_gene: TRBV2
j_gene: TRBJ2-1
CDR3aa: CASSRDGTELSEQFF
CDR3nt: TGTGCCAGCAGTAGGGACGGGACAGAATTAAGTGAGCAGTTCTTC

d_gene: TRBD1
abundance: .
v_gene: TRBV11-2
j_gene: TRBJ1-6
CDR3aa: CASRKQGAGNSPLHF
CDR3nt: TGTGCCAGCCGGAAACAGGGGGCTGGTAATTCACCCCTCCACTTT

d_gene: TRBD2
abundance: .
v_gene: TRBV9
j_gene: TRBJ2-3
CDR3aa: CASSVDGTSGTDTQYF
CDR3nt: TGTGCCAGCAGCGTAGACGGGACTAGCGGCACAGATACGCAGTATTTT

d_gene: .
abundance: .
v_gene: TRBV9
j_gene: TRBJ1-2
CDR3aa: CASSPAFFGDYGYTF
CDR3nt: TGTGCCAGCAGCCCCGCCTTTTTCGGGGACTATGGCTACACCTTC

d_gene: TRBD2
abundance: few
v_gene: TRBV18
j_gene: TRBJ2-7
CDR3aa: CASSQLHSGTSGTGEQYF
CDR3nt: TGTGCCAGCTCACAACTTCATTCCGGGACTAGCGGGACGGGCGAGCAGTACTTC

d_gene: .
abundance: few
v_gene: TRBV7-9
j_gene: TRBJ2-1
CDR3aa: CASSSIQPTVRSYNEQFF
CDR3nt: TGTGCCAGCAGCTCCATACAGCCTACAGTTAGGTCCTACAATGAGCAGTTCTTC

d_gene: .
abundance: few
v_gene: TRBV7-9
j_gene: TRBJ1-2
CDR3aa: CASSFLNRDGYTF
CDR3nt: TGTGCCAGCAGCTTTCTGAACAGGGATGGCTACACCTTC

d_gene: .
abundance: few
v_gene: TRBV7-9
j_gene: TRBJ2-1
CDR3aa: CASSPRQGHNEQFF
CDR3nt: TGTGCCAGCAGCCCCAGGCAGGGGCACAATGAGCAGTTCTTC